These T cell receptor beta chains were read from a single sample in a study of T cell changes during pregnancy in multiple sclerosis. Clones were read by immunoSEQ multiplex PCR, and TCRdb kept only the in-frame ones, dropping some. This table has roughly 61,000 clones, about 94% appearing once. The sample here was CD8+ T cells from peripheral blood mononuclear cells, taken after pregnancy. All receptors derive from a female donor with multiple sclerosis, enrolled in a pregnancy study. CDR3s include the opening cysteine and the closing phenylalanine or tryptophan. A D gene is named only where the DNA matches it firmly. Size tells how often a clone was seen (once, few, many) or the class of an expanded clone, and some rows leave it out.

d_gene	v_gene	abundance	j_gene	CDR3aa	CDR3nt
.	TRBV7-9	.	TRBJ2-5	CASSDGIGVGTQYF	TGTGCCAGCAGCGACGGTATCGGGGTGGGGACCCAGTACTTC
TRBD1	TRBV9	.	TRBJ1-1	CASGTGPAFF	TGTGCCAGCGGGACAGGGCCAGCTTTCTTT
TRBD1	TRBV28	.	TRBJ1-5	CASSEQGALPSNQPQHF	TGTGCCAGCAGTGAGCAGGGGGCCCTCCCTAGCAATCAGCCCCAGCATTTT
TRBD2	TRBV19	.	TRBJ2-1	CASSEGAGGHNEQFF	TGTGCCAGTAGTGAGGGAGCGGGAGGTCACAATGAGCAGTTCTTC
TRBD1	TRBV29-1	.	TRBJ2-7	CSAEPPGQKYEQYF	TGCAGCGCCGAGCCGCCGGGACAGAAATACGAGCAGTACTTC
TRBD1	TRBV6-1	.	TRBJ1-3	CASSEATGGTGNTIYF	TGTGCCAGCAGTGAAGCAACAGGGGGGACTGGAAACACCATATATTTT
TRBD1	TRBV11-3	few	TRBJ1-5	CATTVTGGRQPQHF	TGTGCCACCACCGTTACAGGGGGGAGGCAGCCCCAGCATTTT
TRBD1	TRBV27	.	TRBJ1-1	CASSRPGQGYTEAFF	TGTGCCAGCAGCCGCCCGGGACAGGGTTACACTGAAGCTTTCTTT
TRBD1	TRBV28	.	TRBJ2-7	CASSPRDRGLSDEQYF	TGTGCCAGCAGCCCCAGGGACAGGGGTCTCTCGGACGAGCAGTACTTC
.	TRBV13	.	TRBJ2-7	CASSPSGYEQYF	TGTGCCAGCAGCCCCAGCGGCTACGAGCAGTACTTC
.	TRBV11-2	.	TRBJ1-4	CASSFGDTRFNEKLFF	TGTGCCAGCAGCTTCGGGGATACCCGATTTAATGAAAAACTGTTTTTT
TRBD1	TRBV9	.	TRBJ1-5	CASSDSTGTGQPQHF	TGTGCCAGCAGCGACTCGACAGGGACTGGTCAGCCCCAGCATTTT
TRBD1	TRBV27	.	TRBJ1-2	CASSLSVGQGASGYTF	TGTGCCAGCAGTTTATCGGTGGGCCAGGGGGCGAGTGGCTACACCTTC
.	TRBV30	.	TRBJ2-7	CAWNPPGSAGSYEQYF	TGTGCCTGGAACCCTCCCGGCAGTGCAGGTTCCTACGAGCAGTACTTC
TRBD1	TRBV5-6	.	TRBJ2-2	CASSLGTGTGFSGELFF	TGTGCCAGCAGCTTGGGAACCGGGACAGGGTTCTCCGGGGAGCTGTTTTTT
.	TRBV27	.	TRBJ2-7	CATSTGSSYEQYF	TGTGCCACCAGTACAGGGAGCTCCTACGAGCAGTACTTC
TRBD1	TRBV7-9	.	TRBJ2-2	CASSLVGTGRPGELFF	TGTGCCAGCAGCTTAGTCGGGACAGGGCGTCCCGGGGAGCTGTTTTTT
.	TRBV10-1	.	TRBJ1-1	CASSESTRLGQMNTEAFF	TGCGCCAGCAGTGAGTCGACTCGCCTGGGACAAATGAACACTGAAGCTTTCTTT
TRBD1	TRBV29-1	.	TRBJ1-2	CSDDETGGPHGYTF	TGCAGCGATGACGAGACAGGGGGCCCCCATGGCTACACCTTC
TRBD2	TRBV7-2	.	TRBJ2-5	CASSSITGLAGAQETQYF	TGTGCCAGCAGCTCGATAACAGGACTAGCGGGAGCACAAGAGACCCAGTACTTC
.	TRBV4-3	.	TRBJ1-2	CASSQDRSGGYGYTF	TGCGCCAGCAGCCAAGATCGTTCCGGAGGATATGGCTACACCTTC
TRBD1	TRBV28	.	TRBJ1-5	CASSPTGGSNQPQHF	TGTGCCAGCAGTCCCACAGGGGGGAGCAATCAGCCCCAGCATTTT
.	TRBV29-1	.	TRBJ1-1	CSAGRALKNTEAFF	TGCAGCGCCGGGCGGGCCCTGAAGAACACTGAAGCTTTCTTT
.	TRBV25-1	.	TRBJ2-7	CASSDNNEQYF	TGTGCCAGCAGTGACAACAACGAGCAGTACTTC
TRBD2	TRBV4-2	medium-sized	TRBJ2-7	CASSQGLAGSYEQYF	TGTGCCAGCAGCCAAGGACTAGCGGGCTCCTACGAGCAGTACTTC
TRBD2	TRBV5-1	.	TRBJ2-1	CASSLVAGDYNEQFF	TGCGCCAGCAGCTTGGTGGCGGGGGACTACAATGAGCAGTTCTTC
TRBD1	TRBV28	.	TRBJ1-2	CASDLGEAGGPYGYTF	TGTGCCAGCGACTTGGGGGAGGCAGGGGGCCCCTATGGCTACACCTTC
TRBD2	TRBV19	.	TRBJ2-7	CASSFTSGRYEQYF	TGTGCCAGTAGTTTCACTAGCGGGAGGTACGAGCAGTACTTC
.	TRBV6-4	.	TRBJ2-1	CASSDSGQHNEQFF	TGTGCCAGCAGTGACTCGGGACAACACAATGAGCAGTTCTTC
.	TRBV4-2	once	TRBJ2-3	CASSPRENTDTQYF	TGTGCCAGCAGCCCCCGGGAGAACACAGATACGCAGTATTTT
TRBD2	TRBV19	.	TRBJ2-2	CASSIGGGATGELFF	TGTGCCAGTAGTATTGGGGGGGGAGCCACCGGGGAGCTGTTTTTT
.	TRBV25-1	.	TRBJ1-1	CASSEFQGCTEAFF	TGTGCCAGCAGTGAATTTCAGGGGTGCACTGAAGCTTTCTTT
TRBD1	TRBV19	.	TRBJ1-2	CATGQGWNGYTF	TGTGCCACGGGACAGGGGTGGAATGGCTACACCTTC
.	TRBV30	.	TRBJ2-7	CAWSPSGYEQYF	TGTGCCTGGTCCCCGTCGGGGTACGAGCAGTACTTC
TRBD2	TRBV27	.	TRBJ2-7	CASSLGGRARDEQYF	TGTGCCAGCAGTTTAGGCGGGAGGGCCAGAGACGAGCAGTACTTC
.	TRBV9	.	TRBJ1-1	CASSVGGTEAFF	TGTGCCAGCAGCGTAGGCGGGACTGAAGCTTTCTTT
.	TRBV5-1	once	TRBJ1-1	CASSFYGAEAFF	TGCGCCAGCAGTTTTTACGGGGCTGAAGCTTTCTTT
.	TRBV27	.	TRBJ2-2	CASRKGGTGELFF	TGTGCCAGCAGAAAAGGGGGAACCGGGGAGCTGTTTTTT
TRBD1	TRBV5-1	.	TRBJ1-1	CASSLGTGGDSTEAFF	TGCGCCAGCAGCTTAGGGACAGGGGGCGATAGCACTGAAGCTTTCTTT
TRBD1	TRBV13	.	TRBJ1-1	CASSLGRGQSDTEAFF	TGTGCCAGCAGCTTAGGAAGGGGGCAGTCGGACACTGAAGCTTTCTTT
.	TRBV7-6	.	TRBJ1-1	CASSLGTNMNTEAFF	TGTGCCAGCAGCTTGGGGACAAACATGAACACTGAAGCTTTCTTT
TRBD1	TRBV10-1	.	TRBJ2-7	CASSVTGAPAYEQYF	TGCGCCAGCAGTGTGACAGGGGCTCCAGCCTACGAGCAGTACTTC
.	TRBV29-1	.	TRBJ1-2	CSAVNRDNGYTF	TGCAGCGCTGTGAACCGGGACAATGGCTACACCTTC
.	TRBV7-9	.	TRBJ2-1	CASKVVSSYNEQFF	TGTGCCAGCAAAGTCGTTAGCTCCTACAATGAGCAGTTCTTC
TRBD1	TRBV19	.	TRBJ2-7	CASSTATGVEQYF	TGTGCCAGTAGTACTGCGACAGGGGTCGAGCAGTACTTC
TRBD2	TRBV5-1	.	TRBJ2-1	CASSLELAGGDEQFF	TGCGCCAGCAGCTTGGAACTAGCGGGAGGGGATGAGCAGTTCTTC
TRBD2	TRBV2	.	TRBJ2-2	CASSPGIAGVGTGELFF	TGTGCCAGCTCACCGGGAATAGCGGGAGTGGGCACCGGGGAGCTGTTTTTT
TRBD1	TRBV30	few	TRBJ1-5	CAWSSGQGNQPQHF	TGTGCCTGGAGTAGCGGACAGGGGAATCAGCCCCAGCATTTT